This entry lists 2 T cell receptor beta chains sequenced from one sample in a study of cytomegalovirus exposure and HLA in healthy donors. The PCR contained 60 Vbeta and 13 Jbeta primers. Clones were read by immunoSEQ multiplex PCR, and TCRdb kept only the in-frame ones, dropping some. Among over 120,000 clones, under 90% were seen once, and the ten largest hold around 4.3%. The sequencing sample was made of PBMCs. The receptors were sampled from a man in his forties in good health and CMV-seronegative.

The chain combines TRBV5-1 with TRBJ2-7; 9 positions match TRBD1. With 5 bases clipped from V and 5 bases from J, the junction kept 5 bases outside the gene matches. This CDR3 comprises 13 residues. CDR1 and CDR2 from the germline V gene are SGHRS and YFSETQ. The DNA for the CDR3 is TGCGCCAGCAGGAGGGACAGGGACCACGAGCAGTACTTC. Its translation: CASRRDRDHEQYF.

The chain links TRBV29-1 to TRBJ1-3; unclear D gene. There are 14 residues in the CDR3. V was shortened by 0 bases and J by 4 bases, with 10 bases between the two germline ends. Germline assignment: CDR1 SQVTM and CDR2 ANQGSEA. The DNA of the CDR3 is TGCAGCGTTGAAGATCGCACAGACGGAAACACCATATATTTT. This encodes CSVEDRTDGNTIYF.